The clone carrying this T cell receptor (beta chain) showed up just once. Antigen unknown. Likely a read error: the CDR3 ends without its conserved phenylalanine or tryptophan. The data were taken from a study of tumor and adjacent non-tumor tissue in lung cancer. Study summary: The cohort had around twelve adenocarcinoma, a couple of squamous cell and 1 small cell patients.

No cell sorting was done before RNA was extracted from the tissue. Chemotherapy-naive patients with new lung cancer underwent thoracic surgery in China, August–late 2014. Germline V lookup: CDR1 MGHRA, CDR2 YSYEKL. The CDR3 has 17 residues. TCRbeta libraries were built with three rounds of nested PCR, modified from ARM-PCR. Each CDR3 protein gets one entry after TCRdb re-called the multiplex PCR reads with MiXCR. The sample includes fewer than 80,000 distinct CDR3 sequences, around 65% of them seen just once. Overall study findings and caveats: Tumor repertoires had a smaller top 100 clone share than normal lung.

The specimen was lung tumor tissue. The genes are TRBV4-1 and TRBJ2-1; D unresolved. This clonotype was obtained from a woman aged 70-85 years with non-small cell lung cancer. This chain's CDR3 is CASNQVFGPPSPNEQFL. The CDR3 DNA reads as TGCGCCAGCAACCAAGTTTTCGGACCTCCATCCCCCAATGAGCAGTTCCTC.